This entry lists 6 T cell receptor beta chains sequenced from one sample in a study of control samples from healthy donors and cancer patients. The data were produced by immunoSEQ multiplex PCR, yet TCRdb's version contains in-frame clones alone and is incomplete. The table has more than 110,000 clones, just under 95% seen once. The sequenced sample consisted of blood. These receptors all stem from a man aged 25 to 40 in good health.

This clone has a single count. CDR3 in DNA: TGTGCCATCAGTGAGTCATCGTTCATGAGGTCTGGAAACACCATATATTTT. Amino acid sequence: CAISESSFMRSGNTIYF. The rearrangement links TRBV10-3 to TRBJ1-3; D gene ambiguous. Germline V lookup: CDR1 ENHRY, CDR2 SYGVKD. The V end lost 0 bases, the J end lost 1 base, and 13 bases lay between the germline ends. CDR3 length: 17 amino acids.

V usage is TRBV7-9 and J usage is TRBJ2-7, with 8 bases aligning to TRBD2. The CDR3 has 14 residues. The J segment lost 2 bases and the V segment lost 5 bases, leaving 5 bases of the junction unmatched. Germline lookup yields CDR1 SEHNR and CDR2 FQNEAQ (reference sequence). CDR3 region: CASSGGRQTYEQYF. The DNA for the CDR3 is TGTGCCAGCAGCGGCGGGAGGCAAACCTACGAGCAGTACTTC.

The V call is TRBV19, the J call TRBJ2-5; tentative D call: TRBD1 (7 bases). Germline CDR1 LNHDA, CDR2 SQIVND (reference sequence). The CDR3 spans 14 residues. V lost 10 bases and J lost 2, with 17 bases in between. CDR3 residues: CATKPQGGQETQYF. CDR3 sequence (DNA): TGTGCCACTAAACCCCAGGGGGGACAAGAGACCCAGTACTTC.

The genes are TRBV30 and TRBJ2-7; TRBD1 aligns across 7 bases. The CDR3 runs to 13 residues. Germline V gene sequence: CDR1 GTSNPN, CDR2 SVGIG (reference sequence). V was pared by 8 bases and J by 4 bases, with 11 bases of the junction left unmatched. CDR3 in amino acids: CAGDRFYGYEQYF. In DNA, the CDR3 is TGTGCCGGGGACAGATTTTACGGGTACGAGCAGTACTTC. Full variable domain (outside the CDR3, taken from reference TRBV30 and TRBJ2-7): SQTIHQWPATLVQPVGSPLSLECTVEGTSNPNLYWYRQAAGRGLQLLFYSVGIGQISSEVPQNLSASRPQDRQFILSSKKLLLSDSGFYLCAGDRFYGYEQYFGPGTRLTVT.

The chain couples TRBV5-5 to TRBJ2-1; D unclear. Trimming removed 4 bases from V and 6 bases from J, with 14 bases in between. Germline V gives CDR1 SGHKS, CDR2 YYEKEE (reference sequence). The CDR3 extends over 14 amino acids. The CDR3 sequence is CASSPSGLRNEQFF. In DNA, the CDR3 is TGTGCCAGCAGCCCGTCTGGCCTCCGCAATGAGCAGTTCTTC.

CDR3 nucleotide sequence: TGTGCCAGCAGCTTGGGAAGACAGGGTACCGGGGAGCTGTTTTTT. Its translation: CASSLGRQGTGELFF. The V call is TRBV11-3, the J call TRBJ2-2, with 7 nucleotides matching TRBD1. J lost 5 bases, V lost 3 bases, and 6 bases had no gene match. Germline assignment: CDR1 SGHNT and CDR2 YENEEA. There are 15 residues in the CDR3.